This record looks at one TCR beta chain sequence and its context. Germline V gives CDR1 MNHEY, CDR2 SMNVEV (reference sequence). This CDR3 is built from 14 residues. The junction had 1 base not matched to a gene; V was cut back by 2 bases and J by 3 bases. The protocol was immunoSEQ multiplex PCR, while the TCRdb copy is restricted to in-frame clones and leaves out a portion. The repertoire has approximately 190,000 clones, 70% to 90% of them found once; the top ten carry about 22%. The data belong to a study of blood T cell repertoires in COVID-19. Study information: The origin of the acute and convalescent COVID-19 samples was the United States, Italy and Spain. Sample material is recorded as cDNA or gDNA derived from T cells, B-cell-depleted T cells, or PBMCs.

Participants reported their clinical history, and cohort assignment relied on those reports. What was sequenced was PBMCs or T cells enriched from blood (not recorded which). The chain couples TRBV27 to TRBJ2-5; TRBD2 matches at 9 bases. The receptor was isolated from a woman aged 40 to 50 in a cohort exposed to, infected with or recovered from COVID-19 (not recorded which). The CDR3 sequence is CASSLGGGEETQYF. The CDR3 DNA reads TGTGCCAGCAGTTTAGGCGGGGGGGAAGAGACCCAGTACTTC.